The next 8 T cell receptor beta chains were all read from a single sample in a study of regulatory T cells in long-lasting Graves disease. Building the TCR beta libraries relied on iRepertoire HTBI primers, and CDR3 regions underwent Arm-PCR. TCRdb processed the multiplex PCR reads anew with MiXCR; each CDR3 protein has one entry. The sample consists of more than 350,000 distinct CDR3 sequences, roughly 23% of them appearing once. Indicated time point: persistent/refractory GD, antithyroid drugs over 5 years with positive TRAb. Extracted PBMC RNA gave rise to the TCR library. This sample comprised peripheral blood mononuclear cells (PBMCs), obtained when the disease was refractory, from a patient treated with antithyroid drugs. The receptors were sampled from a female donor with Graves disease.

This rearrangement joins TRBV10-3 to TRBJ2-7; 10 bases agree with TRBD2. This CDR3 comprises 16 residues. Trimming at V came to 4 bases and at J to 0 bases, leaving 6 bases not matched to a gene. Germline values: CDR1 ENHRY, CDR2 SYGVKD. The CDR3 DNA reads TGTGCCATCAGTGGTTCCGGGACTAGCGCCTCCTACGAGCAGTACTTC. Its translation is CAISGSGTSASYEQYF.

This clonotype has just one count. The V and J genes are TRBV27 and TRBJ2-1; TRBD2 matches at 11 bases. The CDR3 is 18 residues long. Germline V gives CDR1 MNHEY, CDR2 SMNVEV (reference sequence). The junction had 20 bases not matched to a gene; V was cut back by 7 bases and J by 9 bases. The CDR3: CASNPPTGTSGPGSEQFF. CDR3 DNA sequence: TGTGCCAGCAACCCCCCCACCGGGACTAGCGGACCTGGGAGTGAGCAGTTCTTC.

This chain links TRBV19 with TRBJ2-7; TRBD1 is a possible D gene (6 bases). The CDR3 loop spans 13 amino acids. V was cut by 3 bases and J by 2 bases, with 8 bases left in between. Germline assignment: CDR1 LNHDA and CDR2 SQIVND (reference sequence). This CDR3 is CASSMGHPYEQYF. The CDR3 nucleotides read TGTGCCAGTAGTATGGGACACCCCTACGAGCAGTACTTC.

As for this clonotype: A far larger clone is only one base removed, so a read error is likely. The chain employs TRBV28 and TRBJ2-1; TRBD1 matches 11 bases. Germline V CDR1 and CDR2: MDHEN, SYDVKM. The CDR3 extends over 16 amino acids. Losses at the gene ends were 4 bases for V and 10 bases for J; bases not matched to a gene: 12. CDR3 nucleotide sequence: TGTGCCAGCAGTTACGTACCCGGACAGGGGGCCGACGAGCAGTTCTTC. The encoded protein is CASSYVPGQGADEQFF.

This clonotype was detected only a few times. The chain links TRBV28 to TRBJ2-7; 10 bases map to TRBD1. Germline V gene lookup returns CDR1 MDHEN and CDR2 SYDVKM. This CDR3 is 15 amino acids long. V gave up 7 bases and J gave up 6 bases; unmatched junction bases: 12. In DNA form, the CDR3 reads TGTGCCAGCAAACCCCGGGACAGGGGTCTCGGCGAGCAGTACTTC. Translation gives CASKPRDRGLGEQYF.

Comments on this clonotype: Likely a read error: the CDR3 ends without its conserved phenylalanine or tryptophan. The V and J genes are TRBV27 and TRBJ2-7, with D perhaps given as TRBD1 or TRBD2 (5 bases each). Trimming took off 3 bases at V and 2 bases at J, with 11 bases between the two ends. Germline V gene data show CDR1 as MNHEY and CDR2 as SMNVEV (reference sequence). The CDR3 is 14 residues long. In DNA form, the CDR3 reads TGTGCCAGCAGTTTCGGGGCCAATCCCTACGAGCAGTACCTC. It is translated as CASSFGANPYEQYL.

This clonotype was observed many times. The V gene is TRBV2, the J gene TRBJ1-1; D perhaps matches TRBD1 (5 bases). V was pared by 1 base and J by 3 bases, with 9 bases between. CDR1 is SNHLY, CDR2 FYNNEI, per germline. CDR3 length equals 14 residues. The CDR3 region has the DNA TGTGCCAGCAGTGAAGAGGGGTGGGACACTGAAGCTTTCTTT. It encodes CASSEEGWDTEAFF.

This clonotype came up many times. The chain combines TRBV19 with TRBJ1-2, with a tentative D call TRBD1 (5 bases). V lost 6 bases, J lost 5 bases, and 19 bases lay in between. The CDR3 spans 15 residues. Germline loops: CDR1 LNHDA, CDR2 SQIVND (reference sequence). The CDR3, as DNA: TGTGCCAGTAGCACCACCGGAAAGGGGTTATATGGCTACACCTTC. Residues: CASSTTGKGLYGYTF.